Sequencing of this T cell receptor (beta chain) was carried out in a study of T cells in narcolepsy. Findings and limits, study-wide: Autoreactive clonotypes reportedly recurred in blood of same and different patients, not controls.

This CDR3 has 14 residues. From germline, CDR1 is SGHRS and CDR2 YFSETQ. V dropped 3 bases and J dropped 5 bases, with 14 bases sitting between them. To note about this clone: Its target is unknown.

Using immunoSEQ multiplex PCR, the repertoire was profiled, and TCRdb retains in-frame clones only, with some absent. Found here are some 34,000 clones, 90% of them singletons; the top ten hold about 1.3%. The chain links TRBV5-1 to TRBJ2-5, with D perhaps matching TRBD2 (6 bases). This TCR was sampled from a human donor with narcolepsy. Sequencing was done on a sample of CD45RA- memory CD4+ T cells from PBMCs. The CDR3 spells CASSSLLASETQYF. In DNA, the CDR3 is TGCGCCAGCAGCTCCTTACTAGCTTCGGAGACCCAGTACTTC.